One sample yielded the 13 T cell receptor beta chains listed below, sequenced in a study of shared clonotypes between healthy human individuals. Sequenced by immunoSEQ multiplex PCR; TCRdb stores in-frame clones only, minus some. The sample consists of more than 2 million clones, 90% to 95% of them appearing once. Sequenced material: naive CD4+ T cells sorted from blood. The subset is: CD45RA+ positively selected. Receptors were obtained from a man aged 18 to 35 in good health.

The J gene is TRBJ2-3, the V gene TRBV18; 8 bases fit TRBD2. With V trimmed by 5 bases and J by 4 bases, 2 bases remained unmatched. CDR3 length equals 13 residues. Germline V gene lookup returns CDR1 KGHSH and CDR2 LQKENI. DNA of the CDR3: TGTGCCAGCTCAGTCGGGAGGGCAGATACGCAGTATTTT. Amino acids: CASSVGRADTQYF.

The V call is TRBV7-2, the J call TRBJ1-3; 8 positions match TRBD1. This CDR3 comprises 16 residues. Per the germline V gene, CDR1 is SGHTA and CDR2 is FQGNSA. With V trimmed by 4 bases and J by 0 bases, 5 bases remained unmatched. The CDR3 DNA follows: TGTGCCAGCAGCTCCTGGGGACAGGTCTCTGGAAACACCATATATTTT. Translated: CASSSWGQVSGNTIYF.

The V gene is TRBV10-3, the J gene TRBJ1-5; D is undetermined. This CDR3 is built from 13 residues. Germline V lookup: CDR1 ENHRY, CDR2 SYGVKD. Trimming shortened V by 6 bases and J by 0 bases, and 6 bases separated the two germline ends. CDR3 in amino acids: CAISVSSNQPQHF. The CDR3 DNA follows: TGTGCCATCAGCGTGAGTAGCAATCAGCCCCAGCATTTT.

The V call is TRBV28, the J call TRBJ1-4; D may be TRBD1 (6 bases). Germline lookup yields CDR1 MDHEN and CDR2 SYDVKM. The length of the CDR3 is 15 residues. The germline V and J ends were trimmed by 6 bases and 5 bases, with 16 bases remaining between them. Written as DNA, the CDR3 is TGTGCCAGCAGCCCCACAGGGTGGGTCAATGAAAAACTGTTTTTT. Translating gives CASSPTGWVNEKLFF.

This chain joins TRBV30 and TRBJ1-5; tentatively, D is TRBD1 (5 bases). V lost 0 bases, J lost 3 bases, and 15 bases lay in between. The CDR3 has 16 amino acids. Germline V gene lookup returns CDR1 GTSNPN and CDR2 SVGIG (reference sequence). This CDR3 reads CAWSVWGRTVNQPQHF. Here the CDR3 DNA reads TGTGCCTGGAGTGTATGGGGCAGGACGGTCAATCAGCCCCAGCATTTT.

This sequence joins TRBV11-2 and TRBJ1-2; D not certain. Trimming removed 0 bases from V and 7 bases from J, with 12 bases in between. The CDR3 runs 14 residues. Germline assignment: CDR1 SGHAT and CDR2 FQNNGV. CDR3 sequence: CASSLDLTAVGYTF. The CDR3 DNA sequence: TGTGCCAGCAGCTTAGATTTGACGGCCGTTGGCTACACCTTC.

Here the CDR3 reads CASSVTSNYGYTF. The DNA for the CDR3 is TGTGCCAGCAGTGTAACCTCTAACTATGGCTACACCTTC. This chain uses TRBV2 with TRBJ1-2; D is unresolved. Trimming took 4 bases from V and 0 from J, leaving 6 bases between them. The germline V gene has CDR1 SNHLY and CDR2 FYNNEI. The length of the CDR3 is 13 residues.

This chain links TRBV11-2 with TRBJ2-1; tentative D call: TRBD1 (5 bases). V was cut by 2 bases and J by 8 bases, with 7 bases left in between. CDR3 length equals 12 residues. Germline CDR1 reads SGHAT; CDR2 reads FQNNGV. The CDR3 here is CASSLSGHEQFF. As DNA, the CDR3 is TGTGCCAGCAGCTTATCAGGGCATGAGCAGTTCTTC. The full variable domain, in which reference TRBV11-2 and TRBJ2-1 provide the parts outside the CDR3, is EAGVAQSPRYKIIEKRQSVAFWCNPISGHATLYWYQQILGQGPKLLIQFQNNGVVDDSQLPKDRFSAERLKGVDSTLKIQPAKLEDSAVYLCASSLSGHEQFFGPGTRLTVL.

The CDR3 protein is CASSGAGVHTDTQYF. The CDR3 DNA reads as TGTGCCAGCAGTGGGGCGGGGGTCCACACAGATACGCAGTATTTT. The V call is TRBV5-6, the J call TRBJ2-3; 7 bases are a match to TRBD2. The V and J ends lost 5 bases and 2 bases, in that order; junction bases with no gene match: 8. This CDR3 is 15 amino acids long. CDR1 is SGHDT and CDR2 is YYEEEE in the germline V gene. The full variable domain, in which reference TRBV5-6 and TRBJ2-3 provide the parts outside the CDR3, is DAGVTQSPTHLIKTRGQQVTLRCSPKSGHDTVSWYQQALGQGPQFIFQYYEEEERQRGNFPDRFSGHQFPNYSSELNVNALLLGDSALYLCASSGAGVHTDTQYFGPGTRLTVL.

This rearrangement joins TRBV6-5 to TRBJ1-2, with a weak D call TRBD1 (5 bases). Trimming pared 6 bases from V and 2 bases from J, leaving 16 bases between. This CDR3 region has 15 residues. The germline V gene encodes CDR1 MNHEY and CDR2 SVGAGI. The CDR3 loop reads CASSPSDEGNYGYTF. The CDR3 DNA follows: TGTGCCAGCAGCCCCTCTGATGAGGGGAACTATGGCTACACCTTC.

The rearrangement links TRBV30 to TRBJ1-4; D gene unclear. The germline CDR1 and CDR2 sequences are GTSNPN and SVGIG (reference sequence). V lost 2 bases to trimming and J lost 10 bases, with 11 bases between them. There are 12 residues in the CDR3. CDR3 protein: CAWSPQEGKLFF. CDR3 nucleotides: TGTGCCTGGAGTCCCCAAGAGGGAAAACTGTTTTTT. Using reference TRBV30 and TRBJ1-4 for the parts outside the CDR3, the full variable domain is SQTIHQWPATLVQPVGSPLSLECTVEGTSNPNLYWYRQAAGRGLQLLFYSVGIGQISSEVPQNLSASRPQDRQFILSSKKLLLSDSGFYLCAWSPQEGKLFFGSGTQLSVL.

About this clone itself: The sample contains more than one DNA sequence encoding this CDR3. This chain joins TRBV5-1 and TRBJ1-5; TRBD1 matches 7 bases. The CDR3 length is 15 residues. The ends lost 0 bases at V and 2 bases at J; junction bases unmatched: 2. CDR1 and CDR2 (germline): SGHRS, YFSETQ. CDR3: CASSLGDSGNQPQHF. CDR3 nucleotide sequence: TGCGCCAGCAGCTTGGGGGACAGCGGCAATCAGCCCCAGCATTTT. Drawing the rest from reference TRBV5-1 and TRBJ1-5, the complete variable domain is KAGVTQTPRYLIKTRGQQVTLSCSPISGHRSVSWYQQTPGQGLQFLFEYFSETQRNKGNFPGRFSGRQFSNSRSEMNVSTLELGDSALYLCASSLGDSGNQPQHFGDGTRLSIL.

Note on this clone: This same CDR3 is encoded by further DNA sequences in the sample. The chain's CDR3 is CASSLAGLSYEQYF. The CDR3 DNA is TGCGCCAGCAGCTTGGCGGGACTATCCTACGAGCAGTACTTC. The chain uses TRBV5-1 and TRBJ2-7; 7 bases map to TRBD2. The CDR3 length is 14 residues. J lost 1 base, V lost 0 bases, and 1 base had no gene match. The V gene's germline CDR1 is SGHRS and CDR2 YFSETQ.